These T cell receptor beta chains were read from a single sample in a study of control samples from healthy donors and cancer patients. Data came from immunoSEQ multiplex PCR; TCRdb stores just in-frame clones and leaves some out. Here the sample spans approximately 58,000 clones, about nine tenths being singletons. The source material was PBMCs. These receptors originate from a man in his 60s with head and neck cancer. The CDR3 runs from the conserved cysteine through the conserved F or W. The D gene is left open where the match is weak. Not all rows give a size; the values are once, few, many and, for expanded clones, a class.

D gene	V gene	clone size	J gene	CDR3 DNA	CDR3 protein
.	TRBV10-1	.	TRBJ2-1	TGCGCCAGCAGTCCGCAGGGGGGGCCCTACAATGAGCAGTTCTTC	CASSPQGGPYNEQFF
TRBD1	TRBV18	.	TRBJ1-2	TGTGCCAGCTCACAGGACAGGGTATATGGCTACACCTTC	CASSQDRVYGYTF
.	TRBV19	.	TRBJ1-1	TGTGCCAGTAGTATCGGTAGTGGGGGATCGATGAACACTGAAGCTTTCTTT	CASSIGSGGSMNTEAFF
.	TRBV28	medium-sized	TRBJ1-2	TGTGCCATCACCTGGGGGGAACAGGGCGGCTACACCTTC	CAITWGEQGGYTF
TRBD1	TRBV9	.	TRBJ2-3	TGTGCCAGCAGCCAGAGACAGGGTCGGGGTGTCGATACGCAGTATTTT	CASSQRQGRGVDTQYF
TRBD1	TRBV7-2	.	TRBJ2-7	TGTGCCAGCAGCTTAGTACAGGGGGTCTCCTACGAGCAGTACTTC	CASSLVQGVSYEQYF
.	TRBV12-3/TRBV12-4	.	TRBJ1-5	TGTGCCAGCAGTCTTTCAAAACCGCAGCCCCAGCATTTT	CASSLSKPQPQHF
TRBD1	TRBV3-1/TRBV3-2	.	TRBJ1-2	TGTGCCAGCAGCCAAGGGACAGGGTCCAGTTATGGCTACACCTTC	CASSQGTGSSYGYTF
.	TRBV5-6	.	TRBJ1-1	TGTGCCAGCAGCGTGGGACGGAACACTGAAGCTTTCTTT	CASSVGRNTEAFF
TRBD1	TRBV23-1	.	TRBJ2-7	TGCGCCAGCAGTCAAGGTCCCAGGGGGTCGTACGAGCAGTACTTC	CASSQGPRGSYEQYF
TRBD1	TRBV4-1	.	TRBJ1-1	TGCGCCAGCAGTCGGGACAGGGAGAACACTGAAGCTTTCTTT	CASSRDRENTEAFF
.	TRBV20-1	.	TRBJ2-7	TGCAGTGCCAACGACATATACGAGCAGTACTTC	CSANDIYEQYF
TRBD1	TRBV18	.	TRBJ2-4	TGTGCCAGCTCACCAAGCAGGACAGGGGCAAACATTCAGTACTTC	CASSPSRTGANIQYF
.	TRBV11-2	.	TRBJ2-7	TGTGCCAGCAGCTTCGGCTCAACGAGCTCCTACGAGCAGTACTTC	CASSFGSTSSYEQYF
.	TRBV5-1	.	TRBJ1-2	TGCGCCAGCAGCTTGAACACAGGGAACTATGGCTACACCTTC	CASSLNTGNYGYTF
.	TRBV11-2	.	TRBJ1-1	TGTGCCAGCAGCTTAGATGGTCGAACTGAAGCTTTCTTT	CASSLDGRTEAFF
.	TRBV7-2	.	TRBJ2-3	TGTGCCAGCAGCTTAATATCGGGGGGCACAGATACGCAGTATTTT	CASSLISGGTDTQYF
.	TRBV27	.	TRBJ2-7	TGTGCCAGCAGTCCCCCCCGGACCCACGAGCAGTACTTC	CASSPPRTHEQYF
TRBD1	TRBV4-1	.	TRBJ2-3	TGCGCCAGCAGCCAAGATGGGACAGCCACAGATACGCAGTATTTT	CASSQDGTATDTQYF
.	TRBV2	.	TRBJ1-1	TGTGCCAGCAGCTTACAGGGTGAGGACACTGAAGCTTTCTTT	CASSLQGEDTEAFF
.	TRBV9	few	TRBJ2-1	TGTGCCAGCAGCCGCGGTTACGGGGGAAACAATGAGCAGTTCTTC	CASSRGYGGNNEQFF
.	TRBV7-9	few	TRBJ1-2	TGTGCCAGCAGCTTATCACAGCAGCCCCATGGCTACACCTTC	CASSLSQQPHGYTF
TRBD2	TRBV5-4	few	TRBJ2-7	TGTGCCAGCAGCGCCGGACCTAGCGGCCGAACCTACGAGCAGTACTTC	CASSAGPSGRTYEQYF
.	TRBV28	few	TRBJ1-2	TGTGCCAGCAGTTTAGGGGCAGGATCGGTGAGGGGCTACACCTTC	CASSLGAGSVRGYTF
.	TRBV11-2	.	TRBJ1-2	TGTGCCAGCAGCTTAGGCCCGGCTTACTATGGCTACACCTTC	CASSLGPAYYGYTF
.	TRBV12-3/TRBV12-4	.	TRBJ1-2	TGTGCCAGCAGTCGAGACTCCGGGTATGGCTACACCTTC	CASSRDSGYGYTF
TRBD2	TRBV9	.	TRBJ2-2	TGTGCCAGCAGCGAAGGGACTAGCGGGGTATACACCGGGGAGCTGTTTTTT	CASSEGTSGVYTGELFF
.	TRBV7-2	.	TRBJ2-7	TGTGCCAGCAGCTTATTTCCAGTTAGTCGGTACGAGCAGTACTTC	CASSLFPVSRYEQYF
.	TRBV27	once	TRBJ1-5	TGTGCCAGCAGTTTATCAGGCCTTAGCAATCAGCCCCAGCATTTT	CASSLSGLSNQPQHF
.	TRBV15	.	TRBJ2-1	TGTGCCACCAGCAGCCGTAGCGGCGGTTCCAATGAGCAGTTCTTC	CATSSRSGGSNEQFF
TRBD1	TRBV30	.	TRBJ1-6	TGTGCCTGGACAGGGGGCTCCTATAATTCACCCCTCCACTTT	CAWTGGSYNSPLHF
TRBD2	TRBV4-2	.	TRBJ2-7	TGTGCCAGCAGCCAAGGAGAAGCGATGGCGGGAGGGCGTTCCTACGAGCAGTACTTC	CASSQGEAMAGGRSYEQYF
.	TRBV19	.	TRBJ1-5	TGTGCCAGTAGTATGGGTTGGGGCAGTCCTACGCCGAGTCAGCCCCAGCATTTT	CASSMGWGSPTPSQPQHF
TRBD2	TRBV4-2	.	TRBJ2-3	TGTGCCAGCAGCCAAGATTTGGGGACTAGCGGGAGTGCAGATACGCAGTATTTT	CASSQDLGTSGSADTQYF
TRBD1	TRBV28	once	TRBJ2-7	TGTGCCAGCACCGCCCTTGACAGGGGGATCTACGAGCAGTACTTC	CASTALDRGIYEQYF
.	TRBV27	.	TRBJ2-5	TGTGCCAGCAGCTCGGACAGGGAGGGTCAAGGGACCCAGTACTTC	CASSSDREGQGTQYF
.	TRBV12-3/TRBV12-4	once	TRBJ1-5	TGTGCCAGCAGTTTATCGAATAATCAGCCCCAGCATTTT	CASSLSNNQPQHF
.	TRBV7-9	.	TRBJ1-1	TGTGCCAGCAGCTTGACAGGGAACACTGAAGCTTTCTTT	CASSLTGNTEAFF
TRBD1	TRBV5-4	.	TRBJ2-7	TGTGCCAGCAGCTTAGGGGGCCGCTACGAGCAGTACTTC	CASSLGGRYEQYF
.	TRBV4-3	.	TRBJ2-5	TGCGCCAGCAGCCAAGGGCGGGACACCCAAGAGACCCAGTACTTC	CASSQGRDTQETQYF
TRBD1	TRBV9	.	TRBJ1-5	TGTGCCAGCAGCGCGACAGGGGCCAATCAGCCCCAGCATTTT	CASSATGANQPQHF
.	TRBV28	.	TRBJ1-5	TGTGCCAGCAGTTTAAACAATCAGCCCCAGCATTTT	CASSLNNQPQHF
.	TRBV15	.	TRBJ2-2	TGTGCCACCAGCAGACAGGGGTACACCGGGGAGCTGTTTTTT	CATSRQGYTGELFF
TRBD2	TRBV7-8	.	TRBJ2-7	TGTGCCAGCAGCTTCGCTAGCGGGGGGACCTACGAGCAGTACTTC	CASSFASGGTYEQYF
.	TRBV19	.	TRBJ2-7	TGTGCCAGTAGTACCGCCTCCCCAGGGTACGAGCAGTACTTC	CASSTASPGYEQYF
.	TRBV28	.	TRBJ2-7	TGTGCCAGCAGCCCAATAGCCGGGCAGGGGATCGTCGCGCAGTACTTC	CASSPIAGQGIVAQYF
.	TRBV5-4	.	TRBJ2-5	TGTGCCAGCAGCCCGGCTATGACGGAGACCCAGTACTTC	CASSPAMTETQYF
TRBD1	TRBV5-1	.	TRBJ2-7	TGCGCCAGCAGCCGGTCCACGGGACAGGGAGGCTACGAGCAGTACTTC	CASSRSTGQGGYEQYF
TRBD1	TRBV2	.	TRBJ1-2	TGTGCCAGCTCTAACACAGGGGGCATTGGCTACACCTTC	CASSNTGGIGYTF
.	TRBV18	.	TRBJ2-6	TGTGCCAGCTCACGATCAGGATCTGGGGCCAACGTCCTGACTTTC	CASSRSGSGANVLTF
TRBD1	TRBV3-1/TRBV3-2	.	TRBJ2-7	TGTGCCAGCAGGGGAACCGGGACAGGGGTGTACGAGCAGTACTTC	CASRGTGTGVYEQYF
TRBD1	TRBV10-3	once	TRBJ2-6	TGTGCCATCAGGGGACAGGGGGCTGGGGCCAACGTCCTGACTTTC	CAIRGQGAGANVLTF
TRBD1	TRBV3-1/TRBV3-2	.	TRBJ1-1	TGTGCCAGCAGCCAGGCCCGTAGTACAGGGGGCAAGAACACTGAAGCTTTCTTT	CASSQARSTGGKNTEAFF